These T cell receptor beta chains were read from a single sample in a study of blood T cell repertoires in COVID-19. The protocol was immunoSEQ multiplex PCR, while the TCRdb copy is restricted to in-frame clones and leaves out a portion. The sample includes about 57,000 clones, around 82% of them seen just once. Specimen: peripheral blood. These receptors were collected from a woman aged 80 or over with acute or convalescent COVID-19. The CDR3 runs from the conserved cysteine through the conserved F or W. The D gene is left open where the match is weak. A row's size may be missing; if present it is once, few, many or a size class.

abundance: .
d_gene: .
j_gene: TRBJ2-1
v_gene: TRBV6-5
CDR3nt: TGTGCCAGCCACATAGGAGGGAGCTCCTACAATGAGCAGTTCTTC
CDR3aa: CASHIGGSSYNEQFF

abundance: .
d_gene: TRBD1
j_gene: TRBJ2-4
v_gene: TRBV19
CDR3nt: TGTGCCAGTAGTGATGACAGGGGGTTCAAAAACATTCAGTACTTC
CDR3aa: CASSDDRGFKNIQYF

abundance: .
d_gene: TRBD1
j_gene: TRBJ2-7
v_gene: TRBV5-1
CDR3nt: TGCGCCAGCAGCCCTGGGGACAGGAGCTACGAGCAGTACTTC
CDR3aa: CASSPGDRSYEQYF

abundance: .
d_gene: TRBD1
j_gene: TRBJ1-2
v_gene: TRBV2
CDR3nt: TGTGCCAGCGGGAATTCGGACAGGGACTACTATGGCTACACCTTC
CDR3aa: CASGNSDRDYYGYTF

abundance: .
d_gene: .
j_gene: TRBJ2-5
v_gene: TRBV19
CDR3nt: TGTGCCAGTAGTATCGCAGGGGAAGAGACCCAGTACTTC
CDR3aa: CASSIAGEETQYF

abundance: once
d_gene: TRBD2
j_gene: TRBJ2-5
v_gene: TRBV19
CDR3nt: TGTGCCAGTAGTTCGGGGGGGCCAGAGACCCAGTACTTC
CDR3aa: CASSSGGPETQYF

abundance: .
d_gene: .
j_gene: TRBJ1-4
v_gene: TRBV15
CDR3nt: TGTGCCACCAGCAGGACTTTGGTAGAAAAACTGTTTTTT
CDR3aa: CATSRTLVEKLFF

abundance: .
d_gene: TRBD2
j_gene: TRBJ2-2
v_gene: TRBV2
CDR3nt: TGTGCCAGCCATGGGAGCGGGAGTTATGCCGGGGAGCTGTTTTTT
CDR3aa: CASHGSGSYAGELFF

abundance: .
d_gene: TRBD2
j_gene: TRBJ2-2
v_gene: TRBV24-1
CDR3nt: TGTGCCACCAGTGAGTATAGCGGGGAAAACACCGGGGAGCTGTTTTTT
CDR3aa: CATSEYSGENTGELFF

abundance: .
d_gene: .
j_gene: TRBJ1-4
v_gene: TRBV5-1
CDR3nt: TGCGCCAGCAGCAAACAGGGTAGTACTAATGAAAAACTGTTTTTT
CDR3aa: CASSKQGSTNEKLFF

abundance: .
d_gene: .
j_gene: TRBJ2-1
v_gene: TRBV15
CDR3nt: TGTGCCACCAGCAGACAAGGACTGCGAAGCTCCTACAATGAGCAGTTCTTC
CDR3aa: CATSRQGLRSSYNEQFF

abundance: .
d_gene: TRBD1
j_gene: TRBJ1-2
v_gene: TRBV6-5
CDR3nt: TGTGCCAGCAGTTACGAGGGGGCTCGTGGCTACACCTTC
CDR3aa: CASSYEGARGYTF

abundance: .
d_gene: .
j_gene: TRBJ1-1
v_gene: TRBV11-2
CDR3nt: TGTGCCAGCAGCTTAGCCCTAGGAGGCGGGGATGGTGGGACTGAAGCTTTCTTT
CDR3aa: CASSLALGGGDGGTEAFF

abundance: .
d_gene: TRBD1
j_gene: TRBJ1-3
v_gene: TRBV27
CDR3nt: TGTGCCAGCAGTTTATACTACGGACAGGGTTGGTATTTT
CDR3aa: CASSLYYGQGWYF

abundance: .
d_gene: .
j_gene: TRBJ2-4
v_gene: TRBV7-9
CDR3nt: TGTGCCAGCAGCCGAACAGGAGAAAACATTCAGTACTTC
CDR3aa: CASSRTGENIQYF

abundance: .
d_gene: TRBD2
j_gene: TRBJ2-2
v_gene: TRBV7-2
CDR3nt: TGTGCCAGCAGCTTATTTGGGGGGGCGAACACCGGGGAGCTGTTTTTT
CDR3aa: CASSLFGGANTGELFF

abundance: .
d_gene: TRBD1
j_gene: TRBJ1-5
v_gene: TRBV19
CDR3nt: TGTGCCAGTAGCGCACAGGGGGCCGGGAGCAATCAGCCCCAGCATTTT
CDR3aa: CASSAQGAGSNQPQHF

abundance: .
d_gene: TRBD2
j_gene: TRBJ2-3
v_gene: TRBV5-5
CDR3nt: TGTGCCAGCAGCCCGATGGCTAGCGGGAGTCGTGCAGATACGCAGTATTTT
CDR3aa: CASSPMASGSRADTQYF

abundance: .
d_gene: .
j_gene: TRBJ2-3
v_gene: TRBV30
CDR3nt: TGTGCCTGGAGTCGTGCAGATACGCAGTATTTT
CDR3aa: CAWSRADTQYF

abundance: .
d_gene: TRBD2
j_gene: TRBJ2-5
v_gene: TRBV9
CDR3nt: TGTGCCAGCAGCGTAGATTCTGGACTAGCGGGAGAGACCCAGTACTTC
CDR3aa: CASSVDSGLAGETQYF

abundance: few
d_gene: .
j_gene: TRBJ1-6
v_gene: TRBV6-6
CDR3nt: TGTGCCAGCAGAACTACTTTGTCCTATAATTCACCCCTCCACTTT
CDR3aa: CASRTTLSYNSPLHF

abundance: .
d_gene: .
j_gene: TRBJ2-1
v_gene: TRBV11-2
CDR3nt: TGTGCCAGCAGCTTAGGTCTAGAGGATGAGCAGTTCTTC
CDR3aa: CASSLGLEDEQFF

abundance: .
d_gene: .
j_gene: TRBJ1-3
v_gene: TRBV7-8
CDR3nt: TGTGCCAGCAGCTTAGTTATCGCAGGGACAAGCTCTGGAAACACCATATATTTT
CDR3aa: CASSLVIAGTSSGNTIYF

abundance: .
d_gene: .
j_gene: TRBJ1-1
v_gene: TRBV7-8
CDR3nt: TGTGCCAGCAGCTCTGACACTGAAGCTTTCTTT
CDR3aa: CASSSDTEAFF

abundance: few
d_gene: .
j_gene: TRBJ1-1
v_gene: TRBV5-1
CDR3nt: TGCGCCAGCAGCTTGGACAGGGAAGCTTTCTTT
CDR3aa: CASSLDREAFF

abundance: .
d_gene: TRBD2
j_gene: TRBJ2-3
v_gene: TRBV7-9
CDR3nt: TGTGCCAGCAGCTCGTGGGGGGGTGGCACAGATACGCAGTATTTT
CDR3aa: CASSSWGGGTDTQYF

abundance: .
d_gene: .
j_gene: TRBJ2-1
v_gene: TRBV5-1
CDR3nt: TGCGCCAGCAGCCCCTCCCAGGGTAGGAATGAGCAGTTCTTC
CDR3aa: CASSPSQGRNEQFF

abundance: .
d_gene: TRBD1
j_gene: TRBJ2-5
v_gene: TRBV5-4
CDR3nt: TGTGCCAGCAGCTTGGGGGACAGGGGGTACCAAGAGACCCAGTACTTC
CDR3aa: CASSLGDRGYQETQYF

abundance: .
d_gene: .
j_gene: TRBJ1-3
v_gene: TRBV6-5
CDR3nt: TGTGCCAGCAGGCCCCTGACCGGGGTGGGAAACACCATATATTTT
CDR3aa: CASRPLTGVGNTIYF

abundance: .
d_gene: TRBD2
j_gene: TRBJ2-3
v_gene: TRBV15
CDR3nt: TGTGCCACCAGCATGGGTAGCGGGGGGGCCAGCACAGATACGCAGTATTTT
CDR3aa: CATSMGSGGASTDTQYF

abundance: .
d_gene: TRBD2
j_gene: TRBJ2-1
v_gene: TRBV28
CDR3nt: TGTGCCAGCAGTCGACCTTCAGCGGGAGGACCTGAGCAGTTCTTC
CDR3aa: CASSRPSAGGPEQFF

abundance: .
d_gene: TRBD1
j_gene: TRBJ2-7
v_gene: TRBV19
CDR3nt: TGTGCCAGTAGCCCAGGACAGGGCGACAGCGAGCAGTACTTC
CDR3aa: CASSPGQGDSEQYF

abundance: .
d_gene: TRBD1
j_gene: TRBJ1-4
v_gene: TRBV5-5
CDR3nt: TGTGCCAGCAGCTCAGAACAGGGGGCGGCTAATGAAAAACTGTTTTTT
CDR3aa: CASSSEQGAANEKLFF

abundance: .
d_gene: .
j_gene: TRBJ2-7
v_gene: TRBV29-1
CDR3nt: TGCAGCGTCGCCACAGGTACCTACGAGCAGTACTTC
CDR3aa: CSVATGTYEQYF

abundance: .
d_gene: TRBD1
j_gene: TRBJ1-1
v_gene: TRBV5-4
CDR3nt: TGTGCCAGCGGATGGGACAGAATCACTGAAGCTTTCTTT
CDR3aa: CASGWDRITEAFF

abundance: .
d_gene: TRBD2
j_gene: TRBJ2-5
v_gene: TRBV10-1
CDR3nt: TGCGCCAGCAGCCGTTTTGGGGCGGGGGGATTACAAGAGACCCAGTACTTC
CDR3aa: CASSRFGAGGLQETQYF

abundance: once
d_gene: .
j_gene: TRBJ2-5
v_gene: TRBV20-1
CDR3nt: TGCAGTGCTAGTGCCCTACAGGGTAGAATGGAGACCCAGTACTTC
CDR3aa: CSASALQGRMETQYF

abundance: .
d_gene: .
j_gene: TRBJ2-7
v_gene: TRBV6-5
CDR3nt: TGTGCCAGCAGCAGGGGCTACGAGCAGTACTTC
CDR3aa: CASSRGYEQYF

abundance: .
d_gene: TRBD2
j_gene: TRBJ2-5
v_gene: TRBV5-1
CDR3nt: TGCGCCAGCAGCCCCCAGGGCGGGGGGCGACGAGAGACCCAGTACTTC
CDR3aa: CASSPQGGGRRETQYF

abundance: .
d_gene: TRBD1
j_gene: TRBJ2-6
v_gene: TRBV28
CDR3nt: TGTGCCACCGACGATCAGAAGGACAGGGGAGTTCCCTACTCTGGGGCCAACGTCCTGACTTTC
CDR3aa: CATDDQKDRGVPYSGANVLTF

abundance: .
d_gene: TRBD2
j_gene: TRBJ2-1
v_gene: TRBV23-1
CDR3nt: TGCGCCAGCAGTCAATCGCAGCGGGAGTGCGACAATGAGCAGTTCTTC
CDR3aa: CASSQSQRECDNEQFF

abundance: .
d_gene: .
j_gene: TRBJ2-5
v_gene: TRBV7-7
CDR3nt: TGTGCCAGCAGCTTGGGGGGAGAAGAGACCCAGTACTTC
CDR3aa: CASSLGGEETQYF

abundance: .
d_gene: .
j_gene: TRBJ2-1
v_gene: TRBV5-4
CDR3nt: TGTGCCAGCAGCTTGGTGGCGGGGTGGGGCAATGAGCAGTTCTTC
CDR3aa: CASSLVAGWGNEQFF

abundance: .
d_gene: TRBD1
j_gene: TRBJ1-1
v_gene: TRBV28
CDR3nt: TGTGCCAGCAGTTTGGAGGCTGGCAGGGGGGCTTTCTTT
CDR3aa: CASSLEAGRGAFF

abundance: .
d_gene: .
j_gene: TRBJ2-4
v_gene: TRBV5-1
CDR3nt: TGCGCCAGCAGCCCGCAACTAGAAGCCAAAAACATTCAGTACTTC
CDR3aa: CASSPQLEAKNIQYF

abundance: few
d_gene: TRBD2
j_gene: TRBJ2-3
v_gene: TRBV7-9
CDR3nt: TGTGCCAGCAGCGAGGGAGCGGGGTCTACAGATACGCAGTATTTT
CDR3aa: CASSEGAGSTDTQYF

abundance: .
d_gene: .
j_gene: TRBJ1-1
v_gene: TRBV27
CDR3nt: TGTGCCAGCAGTACGGGACACCCGGGGACTGAAGCTTTCTTT
CDR3aa: CASSTGHPGTEAFF

abundance: .
d_gene: .
j_gene: TRBJ2-7
v_gene: TRBV5-1
CDR3nt: TGCGCCAGCAGCCCGGCTCTGGACAGCACTAGTTACGAGCAGTACTTC
CDR3aa: CASSPALDSTSYEQYF

abundance: .
d_gene: TRBD2
j_gene: TRBJ2-3
v_gene: TRBV4-1
CDR3nt: TGCGCCAGCAGCCAAGATGTAGCGGGGGTGTTGCGCACAGATACGCAGTATTTT
CDR3aa: CASSQDVAGVLRTDTQYF

abundance: .
d_gene: .
j_gene: TRBJ2-6
v_gene: TRBV13
CDR3nt: TGTGCCAGCAGCTTAGAACAGGGAGTGGCTGGGGCCAACGTCCTGACTTTC
CDR3aa: CASSLEQGVAGANVLTF